The 14 T cell receptor beta chains below come from one sample, sequenced in a study of cytomegalovirus exposure and HLA in healthy donors. The PCR was carried out with 60 Vbeta primers and 13 Jbeta primers. Data came from immunoSEQ multiplex PCR; TCRdb stores just in-frame clones and leaves some out. The sample has approximately 210,000 clones; about four fifths are singletons. The sequenced material came from PBMCs. The receptor set was obtained from a man younger than 35 in good health and CMV-seronegative.

CDR3 nucleotides: TGTGCCAGCAGCCAAGAAATTGGACTAGCCAAAAACATTCAGTACTTC. Its protein product is CASSQEIGLAKNIQYF. This chain uses TRBV4-2 with TRBJ2-4, with a possible D match to TRBD2 (5 bases). Germline V gene lookup returns CDR1 LGHNA and CDR2 YNFKEQ. CDR3 length: 16 residues. V was pared by 0 bases and J by 0 bases, with 9 bases between.

The chain employs TRBV11-2 and TRBJ2-7; D is possibly TRBD2 (5 bases). The CDR3 extends over 16 amino acids. The V end lost 4 bases, the J end lost 7 bases, and 23 bases lay between the germline ends. CDR1 is SGHAT and CDR2 is FQNNGV in the germline V gene. Here the CDR3 DNA reads TGTGCCAGCAGCTCATTAGTCGGACTGGGCCTGGGGGAGCAGTACTTC. The encoded protein is CASSSLVGLGLGEQYF.

This clone has only a few counts. The V call is TRBV21-1, the J call TRBJ2-7; the table names TRBD1, a call not compared with the DNA. TRBV21-1 corresponds to a pseudogene. This CDR3 region has 15 residues. The DNA for the CDR3 is TGTGCCAGCAGCATCCGGGACAGGGTTACCTACGAGCAGTACTTC. This translates into CASSIRDRVTYEQYF.

The rearrangement joins TRBV2 to TRBJ2-3; TRBD1 is a possible D gene (6 bases). CDR3 length: 15 residues. The germline gives CDR1 SNHLY, CDR2 FYNNEI. The V end was cut by 6 bases, the J end by 0 bases, with 13 bases between. Here the CDR3 reads CASSGDIPSTDTQYF. The CDR3 region has the DNA TGTGCCAGCAGCGGGGACATACCTAGCACAGATACGCAGTATTTT.

The V gene is TRBV6-5, the J gene TRBJ1-1, with TRBD1 identical over 7 bases. The ends lost 2 bases at V and 2 bases at J; junction bases unmatched: 5. The CDR3 runs to 15 residues. The germline V gene has CDR1 MNHEY and CDR2 SVGAGI. This CDR3 reads CASSYGTALNTEAFF. The CDR3, as DNA: TGTGCCAGCAGTTACGGGACAGCTCTAAACACTGAAGCTTTCTTT.

The J gene is TRBJ2-1, the V gene TRBV6-4; D is perhaps TRBD2 (6 bases). The CDR3 covers 15 residues. Trimming cost V 4 bases and J 6 bases, with 16 bases left between them. Germline V gene data show CDR1 as MRHNA and CDR2 as SNTAGT. The CDR3 DNA is TGTGCCAGCAGTGCCCTGGGACTGGGCCGCAATGAGCAGTTCTTC. It translates to CASSALGLGRNEQFF.

The chain has TRBV4-2 and TRBJ2-3; perhaps TRBD2 as D (6 bases). The CDR3 extends over 17 amino acids. Germline lookup yields CDR1 LGHNA and CDR2 YNFKEQ. Trimming cost V 1 base and J 0 bases, with 14 bases left between them. The CDR3 coding sequence is TGTGCCAGCAGCCAAGGAACCCGGGCGGGGAGCACAGATACGCAGTATTTT. Its protein is CASSQGTRAGSTDTQYF.

The chain is built from TRBV25-1 and TRBJ2-7; 9 bases fit TRBD1. This CDR3 spans 16 amino acids. The V segment lost 2 bases and the J segment 3 bases; nucleotides outside the gene matches: 8. Germline assignment: CDR1 MGHDK and CDR2 SYGVNS. This CDR3 reads CASSEGTGTYDYEQYF. The CDR3 DNA sequence: TGTGCCAGCAGTGAAGGGACAGGGACCTATGACTACGAGCAGTACTTC.

This chain uses TRBV4-3 with TRBJ2-2, with 9 bases fitting TRBD1. J was trimmed by 8 bases and V by 10 bases; bases with no gene match: 5. The CDR3 length is 12 residues. Germline CDR1 reads LGHNA; CDR2 reads YSLEER. The CDR3 sequence: CANGQGRGELFF. The CDR3 nucleotides are TGCGCCAACGGACAGGGGAGAGGGGAGCTGTTTTTT.

DNA for the CDR3: TGTGCCAGCAGTCCACAGGGGGCATTGAATCAGCCCCAGCATTTT. Translating gives CASSPQGALNQPQHF. The chain is built from TRBV28 and TRBJ1-5; 9 nucleotides align to TRBD1. Germline CDR1 and CDR2: MDHEN and SYDVKM. V gave up 5 bases and J gave up 4 bases; unmatched junction bases: 6. The CDR3 covers 15 residues.

This chain uses TRBV19 with TRBJ2-5; TRBD1 matches 8 bases. Germline V gene sequence: CDR1 LNHDA, CDR2 SQIVND (reference sequence). V lost 6 bases, J lost 4 bases, and 7 bases stayed unmatched. The CDR3 has 14 amino acids. The CDR3 sequence is CASSNGQGRETQYF. The CDR3 region has the DNA TGTGCCAGTAGCAACGGACAGGGACGAGAGACCCAGTACTTC.

This chain uses TRBV27 with TRBJ2-7; TRBD1 aligns across 9 bases. With V trimmed by 8 bases and J by 6 bases, 14 bases remained unmatched. The V gene's germline CDR1 is MNHEY and CDR2 SMNVEV (reference sequence). The CDR3 totals 15 residues. The CDR3 loop is CASPPGNGQGSEQYF. The CDR3 nucleotides read TGTGCCAGCCCACCAGGGAACGGACAGGGGAGCGAGCAGTACTTC.

This clone was recorded only once. The chain employs TRBV28 and TRBJ1-5; 7 bases are shared with TRBD1. This CDR3 has 15 residues. CDR1 is MDHEN, CDR2 SYDVKM, per germline. J was trimmed by 0 bases and V by 6 bases; bases with no gene match: 5. The DNA for the CDR3 is TGTGCCAGCAGATGGGGACAGAATAGCAATCAGCCCCAGCATTTT. Amino acid sequence: CASRWGQNSNQPQHF.

V and J are TRBV6-1 and TRBJ1-5, with D possibly matching TRBD1 (5 bases). The CDR3 spans 16 residues. Germline lookup yields CDR1 MNHNS and CDR2 SASEGT. V shed 2 bases and J shed 4 bases, with 15 bases lying between them. CDR3 residues: CASSEPSGRGNQPQHF. In DNA form, the CDR3 reads TGTGCCAGCAGTGAACCGTCAGGCCGGGGGAATCAGCCCCAGCATTTT.